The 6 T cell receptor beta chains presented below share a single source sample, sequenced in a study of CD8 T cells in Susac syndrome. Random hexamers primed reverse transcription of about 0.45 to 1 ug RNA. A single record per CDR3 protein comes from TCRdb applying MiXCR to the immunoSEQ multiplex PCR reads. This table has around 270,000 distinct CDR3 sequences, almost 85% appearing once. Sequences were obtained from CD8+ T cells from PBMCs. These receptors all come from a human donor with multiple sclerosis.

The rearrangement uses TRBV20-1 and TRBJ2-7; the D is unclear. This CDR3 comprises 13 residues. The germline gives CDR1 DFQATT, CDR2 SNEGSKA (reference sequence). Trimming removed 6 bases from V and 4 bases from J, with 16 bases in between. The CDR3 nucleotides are TGCAGTGCATTCGGGCTGGCTCTATACGAGCAGTACTTC. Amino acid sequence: CSAFGLALYEQYF.

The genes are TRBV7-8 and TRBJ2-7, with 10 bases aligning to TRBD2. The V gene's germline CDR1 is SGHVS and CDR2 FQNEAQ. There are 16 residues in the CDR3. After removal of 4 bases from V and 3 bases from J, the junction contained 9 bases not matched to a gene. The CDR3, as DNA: TGTGCCAGCAGCTCGAAAAGGACTAGCGGATTCTACGAGCAGTACTTC. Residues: CASSSKRTSGFYEQYF.

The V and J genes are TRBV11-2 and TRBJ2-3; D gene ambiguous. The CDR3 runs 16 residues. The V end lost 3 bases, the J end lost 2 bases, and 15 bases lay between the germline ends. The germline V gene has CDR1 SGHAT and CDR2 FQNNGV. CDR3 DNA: TGTGCCAGCAGCTTTGTCCCCAGGTCGACCACAGATACGCAGTATTTT. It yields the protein CASSFVPRSTTDTQYF.

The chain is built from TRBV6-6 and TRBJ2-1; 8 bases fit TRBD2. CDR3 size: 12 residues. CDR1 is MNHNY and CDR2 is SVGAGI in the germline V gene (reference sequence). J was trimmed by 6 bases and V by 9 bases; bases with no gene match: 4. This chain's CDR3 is CASSGAVNEQFF. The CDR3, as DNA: TGTGCCAGTAGCGGGGCGGTCAATGAGCAGTTCTTC.

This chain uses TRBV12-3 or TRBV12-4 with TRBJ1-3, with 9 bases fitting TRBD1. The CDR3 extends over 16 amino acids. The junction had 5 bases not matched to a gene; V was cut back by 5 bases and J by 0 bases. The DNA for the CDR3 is TGTGCCAGCAGTAATACAGGGGGCTCCTCTGGAAACACCATATATTTT. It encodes CASSNTGGSSGNTIYF.

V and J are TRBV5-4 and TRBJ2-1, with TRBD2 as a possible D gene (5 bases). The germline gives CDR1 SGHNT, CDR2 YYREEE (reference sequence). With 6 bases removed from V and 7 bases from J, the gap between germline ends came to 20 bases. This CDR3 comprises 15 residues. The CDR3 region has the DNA TGTGCCAGCACCATGTTAGAGGGCTTGGGGAATGAGCAGTTCTTC. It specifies CASTMLEGLGNEQFF.